These 14 T cell receptor beta chains were all obtained from the same sample, sequenced in a study of prognosis after radiotherapy for stage I lung cancer. Genomic DNA served as the source from which two-round multiplex PCR generated TCR beta CDR3 amplicons. Gene-specific TRBV and TRBJ primers were used in PCR round one. A single record per CDR3 protein comes from TCRdb applying MiXCR to the multiplex PCR reads. The table lists about 36,000 distinct CDR3 sequences, less than 45% of them singletons. Sample: PBMCs, taken before or after stereotactic body radiation therapy (not recorded which). The receptors were sampled from a donor over 45 with non-small cell lung cancer.

In its sample, this clonotype was seen a few times. The chain links TRBV11-2 to TRBJ2-2, with D perhaps TRBD1 or TRBD2 (5 bases each). This CDR3 has 15 amino acids. CDR1 and CDR2 (germline): SGHAT, FQNNGV. V lost 5 bases and J 2 bases, leaving 12 bases between the germline ends. Here the CDR3 reads CASSQFWDNTGELFF. CDR3 DNA sequence: TGTGCCAGCAGCCAATTTTGGGACAACACCGGGGAGCTGTTTTTT.

There are many counts of this clonotype. V usage is TRBV24-1 and J usage is TRBJ2-3; 9 bases fit TRBD2. Trimming at V came to 5 bases and at J to 3 bases, leaving 11 bases not matched to a gene. Germline V gene data show CDR1 as KGHDR and CDR2 as SFDVKD. The CDR3 runs 17 residues. The CDR3 spells CATSAQGAGGPTDTQYF. In DNA form, the CDR3 reads TGTGCCACCAGTGCCCAAGGGGCGGGGGGGCCGACAGATACGCAGTATTTT.

Concerning this clonotype itself: A much more abundant neighbour one base away suggests this may be a read error. The chain employs TRBV6-2 or TRBV6-3 and TRBJ2-3; 8 bases are a match to TRBD2. After removal of 5 bases from V and 4 bases from J, the junction contained 8 bases not matched to a gene. This CDR3 is 15 amino acids long. Germline loops: CDR1 MNHEY, CDR2 SVGEGT. CDR3 coding DNA: TGTGCCAGCAGTGAATTGGTCGGGGGGGCAGATACGCAGTATTTT. Residues: CASSELVGGADTQYF.

Many counts were recorded for this clonotype. The rearrangement links TRBV5-5 to TRBJ1-1; 7 bases are a match to TRBD1. Looked up from germline, CDR1 is SGHKS and CDR2 is YYEKEE (reference sequence). This CDR3 has 15 amino acids. J lost 1 base, V lost 3 bases, and 6 bases had no gene match. The CDR3 sequence: CASSWRDSPNTEAFF. As DNA, the CDR3 is TGTGCCAGCAGCTGGAGGGACAGTCCGAACACTGAAGCTTTCTTT.

This clonotype was counted many times. V gene TRBV12-3 or TRBV12-4 combines with J gene TRBJ2-3; D is unresolved. The ends were cut back, 3 bases at V and 2 bases at J, with 9 bases in the middle. This CDR3 contains 14 residues. The CDR3 is CASSFGSFTDTQYF. CDR3 nucleotides: TGTGCCAGCAGTTTTGGTAGCTTCACAGATACGCAGTATTTT.

For this clonotype: This likely traces to a read error, being one base from a far larger clone. The conserved closing phenylalanine or tryptophan is absent in this CDR3, likely reflecting a read error. The chain employs TRBV6-9 and TRBJ2-5; 10 nucleotides align to TRBD2. The tail of the sequence fits TRBJ2-1 better, so the J call may be wrong. Germline CDR1 MNHGY, CDR2 SVAAGI. CDR3 length: 15 residues. The CDR3 coding sequence is TGTGCCAGCAGTTACGAAGCGGGAGGGCCTGCTGAGCAGTTCTTA. Translation: CASSYEAGGPAEQFL.

This clonotype has a single count. The V gene is TRBV20-1, the J gene TRBJ2-7; 8 bases are a match to TRBD1. The ends lost 6 bases at V and 8 bases at J; junction bases unmatched: 15. The CDR3 covers 14 residues. Germline CDR1 and CDR2: DFQATT and SNEGSKA (reference sequence). CDR3 sequence: CSATRTGPQDQQYF. In DNA, the CDR3 is TGCAGTGCCACCCGGACAGGGCCCCAGGACCAGCAGTACTTC.

Of note for this clonotype: One base away lies a much larger clone, so this may be a sequencing read error. This chain uses TRBV18 with TRBJ2-3, with 9 bases identical to TRBD1. Germline lookup yields CDR1 KGHSH and CDR2 LQKENI. This CDR3 is built from 16 residues. The DNA for the CDR3 is TGTGCCAGCTCACCACCGTCACAGGGGGCCCCAGGTACGCCGTATTTT. Its translation: CASSPPSQGAPGTPYF.

Many counts were recorded for this clonotype. This chain links TRBV3-1 with TRBJ1-2; D is perhaps TRBD1 (6 bases). There are 13 residues in the CDR3. The germline V gene has CDR1 LGHDT and CDR2 YNNKEL (reference sequence). The V and J ends lost 0 bases and 8 bases respectively, with 10 bases between them. The CDR3 protein is CASSQERGEGYTF. DNA for the CDR3: TGTGCCAGCAGCCAAGAAAGGGGGGAAGGCTACACCTTC.

This clonotype was counted at least ten times. The CDR3 spells CASSSGTDTPYGYTF. CDR3 nucleotide sequence: TGTGCCAGCAGCTCCGGGACAGACACTCCTTATGGCTACACCTTC. The J gene is TRBJ1-2, the V gene TRBV5-8; 7 bases are a match to TRBD1. This CDR3 region has 15 residues. Germline loops: CDR1 SGHTS, CDR2 YDEGEE. Germline trimming cut 3 bases from V and 5 bases from J; bases unmatched to any gene: 10.

CDR3 sequence: CASSYGGGNTEAFF. The CDR3 DNA reads as TGTGCCAGCAGCTACGGAGGGGGGAACACTGAAGCTTTCTTT. The gene calls are TRBV7-2 and TRBJ1-1; possible D gene TRBD1, 6 bases. The V gene lost 4 bases and the J gene lost 1 base, with 10 bases spanning the gap. Germline CDR1 SGHTA, CDR2 FQGNSA. The CDR3 spans 14 residues.

CDR3 DNA: TGTGCCAGCAGCTGCCCCAGGTGGCGAGCCGGGGAGCTGTTTTTT. It codes for CASSCPRWRAGELFF. The rearrangement uses TRBV28 and TRBJ2-2; D gene uncertain. The ends were cut back, 6 bases at V and 6 bases at J, with 17 bases in the middle. Germline CDR1 MDHEN, CDR2 SYDVKM. This CDR3 contains 15 residues.

This clonotype was recorded only once. The J gene is TRBJ2-3, the V gene TRBV7-2; 10 bases align to TRBD2. Looked up from germline, CDR1 is SGHTA and CDR2 is FQGNSA. Trimming at V came to 4 bases and at J to 1 base, leaving 5 bases not matched to a gene. This CDR3 region has 16 residues. CDR3 amino acids: CASSSRTSGRTDTQYF. CDR3 nucleotide sequence: TGTGCCAGCAGCTCAAGGACTAGCGGACGCACAGATACGCAGTATTTT.

To note about this clonotype: This may stem from a read error, because a much larger clone lies one nucleotide away. The V call is TRBV15, the J call TRBJ2-5; D is possibly TRBD1 (5 bases). Between the trimmed V and J ends, which lost 1 base and 1 base, there was a span of 13 bases. CDR1 LNHNV and CDR2 YYDKDF come from the germline V gene (reference sequence). The CDR3 runs to 16 residues. CDR3 DNA sequence: TGTGCCACCAGCAGAGCCTGGGTGGGGCCCCAAGAGACCCAGTACTTC. Protein sequence: CATSRAWVGPQETQYF.